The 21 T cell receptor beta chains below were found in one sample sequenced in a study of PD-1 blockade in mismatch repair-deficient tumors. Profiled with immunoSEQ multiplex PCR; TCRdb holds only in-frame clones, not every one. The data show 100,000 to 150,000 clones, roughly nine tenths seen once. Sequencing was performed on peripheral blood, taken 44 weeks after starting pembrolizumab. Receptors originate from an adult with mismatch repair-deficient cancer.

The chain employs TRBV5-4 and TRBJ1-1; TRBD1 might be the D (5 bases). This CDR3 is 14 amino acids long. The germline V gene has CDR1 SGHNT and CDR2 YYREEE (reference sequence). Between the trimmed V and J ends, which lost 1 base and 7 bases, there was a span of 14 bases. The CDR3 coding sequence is TGTGCCAGCAGCTTGCCAGACAGTACGGGTGAAGCTTTCTTT. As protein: CASSLPDSTGEAFF. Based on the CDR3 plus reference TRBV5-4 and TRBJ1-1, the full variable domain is ETGVTQSPTHLIKTRGQQVTLRCSSQSGHNTVSWYQQALGQGPQFIFQYYREEENGRGNFPPRFSGLQFPNYSSELNVNALELDDSALYLCASSLPDSTGEAFFGQGTRLTVV.

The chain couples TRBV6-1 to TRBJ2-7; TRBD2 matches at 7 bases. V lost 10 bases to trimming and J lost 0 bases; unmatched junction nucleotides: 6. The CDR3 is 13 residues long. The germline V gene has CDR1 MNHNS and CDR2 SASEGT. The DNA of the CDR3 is TGTGCCACTTTCAGCGGGGCCTCCTACGAGCAGTACTTC. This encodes CATFSGASYEQYF.

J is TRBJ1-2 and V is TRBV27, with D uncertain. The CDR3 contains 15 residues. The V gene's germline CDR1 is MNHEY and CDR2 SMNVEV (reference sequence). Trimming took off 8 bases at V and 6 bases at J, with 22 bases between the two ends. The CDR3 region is CASRLSGLLKDGYTF. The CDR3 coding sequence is TGTGCCAGCCGCCTTTCGGGCCTACTAAAGGATGGCTACACCTTC.

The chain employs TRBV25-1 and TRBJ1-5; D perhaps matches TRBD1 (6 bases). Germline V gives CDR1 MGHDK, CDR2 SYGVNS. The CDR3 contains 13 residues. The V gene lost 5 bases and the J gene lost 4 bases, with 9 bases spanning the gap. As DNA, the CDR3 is TGTGCCAGCAGTCGGGGGCCTAATCAGCCCCAGCATTTT. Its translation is CASSRGPNQPQHF.

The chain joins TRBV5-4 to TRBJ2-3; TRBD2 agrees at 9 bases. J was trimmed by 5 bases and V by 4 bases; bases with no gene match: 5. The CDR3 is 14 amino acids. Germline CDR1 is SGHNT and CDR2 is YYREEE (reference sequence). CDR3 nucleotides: TGTGCCAGCAGCCCCCGACTAGCGGTAGATACGCAGTATTTT. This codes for CASSPRLAVDTQYF.

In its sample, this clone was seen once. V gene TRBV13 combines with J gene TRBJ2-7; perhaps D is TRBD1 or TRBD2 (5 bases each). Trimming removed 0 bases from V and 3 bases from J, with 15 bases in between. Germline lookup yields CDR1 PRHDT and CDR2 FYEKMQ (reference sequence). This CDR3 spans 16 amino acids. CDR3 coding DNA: TGTGCCAGCAGCTTAGGCCTCGACAGTCGGGGCTACGAGCAGTACTTC. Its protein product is CASSLGLDSRGYEQYF. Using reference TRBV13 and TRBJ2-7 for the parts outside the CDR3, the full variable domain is AAGVIQSPRHLIKEKRETATLKCYPIPRHDTVYWYQQGPGQDPQFLISFYEKMQSDKGSIPDRFSAQQFSDYHSELNMSSLELGDSALYFCASSLGLDSRGYEQYFGPGTRLTVT.

The CDR3 nucleotides are TGTGCCAGTAGTGGGGGTCGAACTAATGAAAAACTGTTTTTT. It encodes CASSGGRTNEKLFF. This chain uses TRBV19 with TRBJ1-4, with a possible D match to TRBD1 (5 bases). Germline CDR1 and CDR2: LNHDA and SQIVND (reference sequence). With 5 bases removed from V and 1 base from J, the gap between germline ends came to 8 bases. The CDR3 contains 14 residues.

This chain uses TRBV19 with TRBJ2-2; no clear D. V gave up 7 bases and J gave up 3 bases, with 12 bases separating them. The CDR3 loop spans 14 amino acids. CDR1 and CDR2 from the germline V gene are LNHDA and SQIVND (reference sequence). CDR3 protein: CASTHKTYTGELFF. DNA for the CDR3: TGTGCCAGTACCCACAAGACATACACCGGGGAGCTGTTTTTT.

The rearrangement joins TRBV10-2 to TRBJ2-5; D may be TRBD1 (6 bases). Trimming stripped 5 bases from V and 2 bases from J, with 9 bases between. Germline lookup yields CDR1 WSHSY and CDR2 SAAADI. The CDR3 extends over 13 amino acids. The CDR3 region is CASSWTEQETQYF. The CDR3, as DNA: TGCGCCAGCAGTTGGACAGAGCAAGAGACCCAGTACTTC.

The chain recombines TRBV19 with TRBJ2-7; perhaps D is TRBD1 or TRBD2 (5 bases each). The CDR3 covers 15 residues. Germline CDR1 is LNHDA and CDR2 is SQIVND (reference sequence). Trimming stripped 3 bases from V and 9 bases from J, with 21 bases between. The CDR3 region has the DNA TGTGCCAGTAGTATTGACAGTTGGGACCCCTTGGGGCAGTACTTC. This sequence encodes CASSIDSWDPLGQYF.

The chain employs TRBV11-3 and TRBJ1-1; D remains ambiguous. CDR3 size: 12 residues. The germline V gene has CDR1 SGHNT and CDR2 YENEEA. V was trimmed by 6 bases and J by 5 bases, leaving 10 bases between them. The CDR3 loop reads CASRRGLTEAFF. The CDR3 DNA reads TGTGCCAGCAGACGAGGGTTGACTGAAGCTTTCTTT.

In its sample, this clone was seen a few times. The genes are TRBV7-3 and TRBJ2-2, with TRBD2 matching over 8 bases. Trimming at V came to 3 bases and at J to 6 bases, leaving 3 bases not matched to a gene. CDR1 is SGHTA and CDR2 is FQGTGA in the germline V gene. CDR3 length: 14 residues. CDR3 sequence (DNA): TGTGCCAGCAGCTTCACGGGGGGGGCCGGGGAGCTGTTTTTT. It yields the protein CASSFTGGAGELFF.

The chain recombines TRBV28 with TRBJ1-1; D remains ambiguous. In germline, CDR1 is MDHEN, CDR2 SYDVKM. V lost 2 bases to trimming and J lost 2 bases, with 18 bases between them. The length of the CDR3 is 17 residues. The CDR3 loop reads CASSLRVTWTANTEAFF. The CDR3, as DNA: TGTGCCAGCAGTTTAAGGGTTACCTGGACTGCCAACACTGAAGCTTTCTTT. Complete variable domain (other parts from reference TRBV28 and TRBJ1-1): DVKVTQSSRYLVKRTGEKVFLECVQDMDHENMFWYRQDPGLGLRLIYFSYDVKMKEKGDIPEGYSVSREKKERFSLILESASTNQTSMYLCASSLRVTWTANTEAFFGQGTRLTVV.

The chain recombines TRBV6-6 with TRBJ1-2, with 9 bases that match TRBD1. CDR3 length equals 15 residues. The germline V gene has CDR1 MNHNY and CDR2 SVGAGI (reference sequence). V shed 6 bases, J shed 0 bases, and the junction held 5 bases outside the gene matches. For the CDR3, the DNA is TGTGCCAGCAGCTCGGGACAGGGCTCTAACTATGGCTACACCTTC. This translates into CASSSGQGSNYGYTF.

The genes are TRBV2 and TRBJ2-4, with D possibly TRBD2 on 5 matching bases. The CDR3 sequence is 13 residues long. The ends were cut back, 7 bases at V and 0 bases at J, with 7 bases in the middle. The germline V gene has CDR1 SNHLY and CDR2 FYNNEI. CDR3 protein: CASNEGAKNIQYF. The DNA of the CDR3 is TGTGCCAGCAACGAGGGAGCCAAAAACATTCAGTACTTC.

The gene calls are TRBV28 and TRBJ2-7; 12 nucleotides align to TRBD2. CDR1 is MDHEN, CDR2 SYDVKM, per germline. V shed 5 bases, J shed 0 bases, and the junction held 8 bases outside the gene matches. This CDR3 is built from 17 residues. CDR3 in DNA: TGTGCCAGCAGTACTATCCAGACTAGCGGGAGCTCCTACGAGCAGTACTTC. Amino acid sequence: CASSTIQTSGSSYEQYF.

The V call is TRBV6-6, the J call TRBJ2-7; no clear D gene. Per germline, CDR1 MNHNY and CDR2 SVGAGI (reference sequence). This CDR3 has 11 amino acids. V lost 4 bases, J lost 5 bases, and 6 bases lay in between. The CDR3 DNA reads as TGTGCCAGCAGTTCAAAGCACGAGCAGTACTTC. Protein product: CASSSKHEQYF.

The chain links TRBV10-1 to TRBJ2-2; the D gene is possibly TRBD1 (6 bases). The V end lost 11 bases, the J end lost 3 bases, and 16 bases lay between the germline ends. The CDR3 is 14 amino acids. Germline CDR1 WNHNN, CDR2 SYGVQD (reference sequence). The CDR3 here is CAGHAGADTGELFF. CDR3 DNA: TGCGCCGGCCATGCAGGGGCTGACACCGGGGAGCTGTTTTTT.

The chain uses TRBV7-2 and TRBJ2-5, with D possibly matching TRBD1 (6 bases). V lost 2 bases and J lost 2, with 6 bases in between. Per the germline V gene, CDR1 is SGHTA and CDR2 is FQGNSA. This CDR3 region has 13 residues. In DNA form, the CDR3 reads TGTGCCAGCAGCTTAAGGGGGCAAGAGACCCAGTACTTC. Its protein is CASSLRGQETQYF.

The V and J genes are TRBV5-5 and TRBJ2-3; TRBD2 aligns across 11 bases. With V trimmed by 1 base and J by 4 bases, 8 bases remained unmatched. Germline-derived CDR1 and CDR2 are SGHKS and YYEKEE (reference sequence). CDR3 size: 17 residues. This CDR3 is CASSLLLAGGIPDTQYF. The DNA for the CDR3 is TGTGCCAGCAGCTTGTTGTTAGCGGGAGGGATTCCAGATACGCAGTATTTT.

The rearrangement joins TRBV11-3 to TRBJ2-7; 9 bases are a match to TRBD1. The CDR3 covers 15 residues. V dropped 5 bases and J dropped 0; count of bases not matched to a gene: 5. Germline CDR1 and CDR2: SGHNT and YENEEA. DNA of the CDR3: TGTGCCAGCAGCGCCTACAGGGGGCCCTCCTACGAGCAGTACTTC. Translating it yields CASSAYRGPSYEQYF.